This record concerns one TCR beta chain sequence. Germline CDR1 SGHDN, CDR2 FVKESK. V lost 0 bases and J lost 2; bases outside the gene matches: 4. This CDR3 comprises 16 residues. This sample was taken from a study of blood T cell repertoires in COVID-19. Study background: Acute-phase and convalescent COVID-19 samples originated in the United States, Italy and Spain. T cells, B-cell-depleted T cells, or PBMCs provided the cDNA or gDNA that served as material.

Per the study methods: Quantification of nucleated cells was approximated via reference gene primer amplification. TCRdb keeps only in-frame clones here, not all; method: immunoSEQ multiplex PCR. V and J calls and clone size follow that table, whereas D and trimming were derived from the DNA. This sample has some 110,000 clones, with about four fifths found just once. Material for sequencing was peripheral blood. This receptor was identified in a woman aged 80 or older with acute or convalescent COVID-19. The chain employs TRBV14 and TRBJ2-4; 7 nucleotides agree with TRBD1. The CDR3 DNA is TGTGCCAGCAGCCAAGAGACAGGGTCCCCCAAAAACATTCAGTACTTC. Encoded protein: CASSQETGSPKNIQYF.